A single sample gave rise to the 23 T cell receptor beta chains below, sequenced in a study of T cell changes during pregnancy in multiple sclerosis. Profiled with immunoSEQ multiplex PCR; TCRdb holds only in-frame clones, not every one. Among about 77,000 clones listed, 90% to 95% were seen once. Sequencing used peripheral blood, obtained after pregnancy. The receptors were gathered from a female donor in good health, enrolled as a control in a pregnancy study.

The chain recombines TRBV7-3 with TRBJ1-1; D is possibly TRBD1 (6 bases). Germline loops: CDR1 SGHTA, CDR2 FQGTGA. This CDR3 contains 17 residues. The V end was cut by 2 bases, the J end by 0 bases, with 16 bases between. CDR3 coding DNA: TGTGCCAGCAGCTTACGGGCCAGGGGATCCTTGAACACTGAAGCTTTCTTT. Translation: CASSLRARGSLNTEAFF. Using reference TRBV7-3 and TRBJ1-1 for the parts outside the CDR3, the full variable domain is GAGVSQTPSNKVTEKGKYVELRCDPISGHTALYWYRQSLGQGPEFLIYFQGTGAADDSGLPNDRFFAVRPEGSVSTLKIQRTERGDSAVYLCASSLRARGSLNTEAFFGQGTRLTVV.

The chain employs TRBV30 and TRBJ1-2; no firm D call. The CDR3 length is 14 residues. Between the trimmed V and J ends, which lost 4 bases and 5 bases, there was a span of 17 bases. Germline V gives CDR1 GTSNPN, CDR2 SVGIG (reference sequence). CDR3 in DNA: TGTGCCTGGATCACCCTGGCAGGAGGGTATGGCTACACCTTC. Translation: CAWITLAGGYGYTF. Full variable domain (rest looked up from reference TRBV30 and TRBJ1-2): SQTIHQWPATLVQPVGSPLSLECTVEGTSNPNLYWYRQAAGRGLQLLFYSVGIGQISSEVPQNLSASRPQDRQFILSSKKLLLSDSGFYLCAWITLAGGYGYTFGSGTRLTVV.

The chain has TRBV2 and TRBJ2-1; D is possibly TRBD1 (6 bases). Germline-derived CDR1 and CDR2 are SNHLY and FYNNEI. The V and J ends lost 2 bases and 8 bases respectively, with 16 bases between them. CDR3 length: 15 amino acids. CDR3 sequence: CASSERAGRGDEQFF. The CDR3 bases are TGTGCCAGCAGTGAAAGGGCAGGCAGGGGTGATGAGCAGTTCTTC.

The chain uses TRBV29-1 and TRBJ2-7; 9 bases are a match to TRBD2. V was clipped by 2 bases and J by 5 bases; unmatched bases: 13. CDR3 length equals 16 residues. CDR1 SQVTM and CDR2 ANQGSEA come from the germline V gene. In DNA form, the CDR3 reads TGCAGCGTTGAACTTCTAGGGAAGACTAGCGGAAACGAGCAGTACTTC. It codes for CSVELLGKTSGNEQYF.

V gene TRBV7-8 combines with J gene TRBJ2-2, with D unresolved. V lost 5 bases, J lost 5 bases, and 18 bases lay in between. The CDR3 extends over 16 amino acids. The germline gives CDR1 SGHVS, CDR2 FQNEAQ. For the CDR3, the DNA is TGTGCCAGCAGCCTGACGTCCCTAACGGGTACCGGGGAGCTGTTTTTT. Its translation: CASSLTSLTGTGELFF.

The chain uses TRBV5-4 and TRBJ2-5; 11 nucleotides match TRBD2. Germline values: CDR1 SGHNT, CDR2 YYREEE (reference sequence). J gave up 4 bases and V 4 bases, and 9 bases lay outside the gene matches. This CDR3 region has 16 residues. As DNA, the CDR3 is TGTGCCAGCAGCCTCGGACTAGCGGGTATAATAGAGACCCAGTACTTC. Amino acids: CASSLGLAGIIETQYF.

This chain joins TRBV9 and TRBJ1-3, with D hard to call. The V end lost 6 bases, the J end lost 0 bases, and 16 bases lay between the germline ends. The CDR3 is 16 residues long. CDR1 is SGDLS, CDR2 YYNGEE, per germline. The CDR3 DNA sequence: TGTGCCAGCACCAAAACCCACCGGAGCTCTGGAAACACCATATATTTT. It codes for CASTKTHRSSGNTIYF.

The J gene is TRBJ1-2, the V gene TRBV5-6; D might be TRBD1 (6 bases). Germline V gives CDR1 SGHDT, CDR2 YYEEEE. V lost 4 bases to trimming and J lost 5 bases, with 15 bases between them. There are 14 residues in the CDR3. The CDR3 loop reads CASSPRDTRYGYTF. The CDR3 region has the DNA TGTGCCAGCAGCCCCAGGGACACGAGATATGGCTACACCTTC.

The chain couples TRBV10-3 to TRBJ1-3; no firm D call. CDR3 size: 14 residues. V lost 2 bases and J lost 2, with 7 bases in between. The germline gives CDR1 ENHRY, CDR2 SYGVKD. CDR3 region: CAISEGGAGNTIYF. CDR3 nucleotides: TGTGCCATCAGTGAGGGCGGTGCTGGAAACACCATATATTTT.

V gene TRBV5-1 combines with J gene TRBJ2-5; 8 bases fit TRBD2. This CDR3 spans 16 amino acids. The V and J ends lost 4 bases and 3 bases, in that order; junction bases with no gene match: 11. Germline V CDR1 and CDR2: SGHRS, YFSETQ. In nucleotides, the CDR3 is TGCGCCAGCAGCGATAACCGGGGGGGCCCTGAAGAGACCCAGTACTTC. This gives the protein CASSDNRGGPEETQYF. The whole variable domain, filled in from reference TRBV5-1 and TRBJ2-5, reads KAGVTQTPRYLIKTRGQQVTLSCSPISGHRSVSWYQQTPGQGLQFLFEYFSETQRNKGNFPGRFSGRQFSNSRSEMNVSTLELGDSALYLCASSDNRGGPEETQYFGPGTRLLVL.

The genes are TRBV27 and TRBJ2-5, with a possible D match to TRBD2 (6 bases). The CDR3 loop spans 15 amino acids. Germline V lookup: CDR1 MNHEY, CDR2 SMNVEV (reference sequence). V was pared by 4 bases and J by 4 bases, with 16 bases between. The CDR3: CASSSVAVTRETQYF. The DNA for the CDR3 is TGTGCCAGCAGTTCAGTAGCGGTGACCCGAGAGACCCAGTACTTC.

The chain combines TRBV29-1 with TRBJ2-1, with 13 bases aligning to TRBD2. The length of the CDR3 is 16 residues. Germline-derived CDR1 and CDR2 are SQVTM and ANQGSEA. Losses at the gene ends were 1 base for V and 8 bases for J; bases not matched to a gene: 8. The CDR3 spells CSVEGVVGLAGYEQFF. The CDR3 DNA reads as TGCAGCGTTGAAGGGGTGGTGGGACTAGCGGGATATGAGCAGTTCTTC.

This chain uses TRBV9 with TRBJ2-7; TRBD1 matches 10 bases. The CDR3 has 16 residues. The J segment lost 6 bases and the V segment lost 4 bases, leaving 13 bases of the junction unmatched. Germline values: CDR1 SGDLS, CDR2 YYNGEE. The CDR3 sequence is CASSSGGTGVLSEQYF. CDR3 nucleotides: TGTGCCAGCAGCTCCGGGGGGACAGGGGTCTTGTCCGAGCAGTACTTC.

This clone was seen just once. The chain employs TRBV28 and TRBJ2-7; 10 nucleotides match TRBD1. Germline CDR1 MDHEN, CDR2 SYDVKM. The CDR3 covers 14 residues. V was pared by 5 bases and J by 3 bases, with 4 bases of the junction left unmatched. In nucleotides, the CDR3 is TGTGCCAGCAGTCCCGGGACAGGGGTCTACGAGCAGTACTTC. This encodes CASSPGTGVYEQYF.

J is TRBJ2-1 and V is TRBV4-2; 9 positions agree with TRBD2. Losses at the gene ends were 4 bases for V and 5 bases for J; bases not matched to a gene: 12. The CDR3 loop spans 17 amino acids. Germline-derived CDR1 and CDR2 are LGHNA and YNFKEQ. The CDR3 spells CASSPNPLAGTHNEQFF. As DNA, the CDR3 is TGTGCCAGCAGCCCAAACCCTCTAGCGGGAACCCACAATGAGCAGTTCTTC.

V gene TRBV7-7 combines with J gene TRBJ2-1; 8 bases align to TRBD1. Germline V gene sequence: CDR1 SSHAT, CDR2 FNYEAQ (reference sequence). The CDR3 totals 12 residues. This CDR3 is CADRVNIDEQFF. CDR3 in DNA: TGTGCGGACAGGGTTAATATTGATGAGCAGTTCTTC.

The chain joins TRBV29-1 to TRBJ1-3; TRBD1 is a possible D gene (5 bases). This CDR3 spans 11 amino acids. V was cut by 4 bases and J by 10 bases, with 11 bases left in between. CDR1 is SQVTM, CDR2 ANQGSEA, per germline. The chain's CDR3 is CSVALGGTIYF. The CDR3 region has the DNA TGCAGCGTTGCCCTCGGGGGGACCATATATTTT. The whole variable domain, filled in from reference TRBV29-1 and TRBJ1-3, reads SAVISQKPSRDICQRGTSLTIQCQVDSQVTMMFWYRQQPGQSLTLIATANQGSEATYESGFVIDKFPISRPNLTFSTLTVSNMSPEDSSIYLCSVALGGTIYFGEGSWLTVV.

V gene TRBV29-1 combines with J gene TRBJ2-1; the match to TRBD2 covers 8 bases. Trimming cost V 1 base and J 8 bases; bases outside gene matches: 7. The CDR3 runs 14 residues. Looked up from germline, CDR1 is SQVTM and CDR2 is ANQGSEA. CDR3 region: CSVEGSSGLDEQFF. CDR3 DNA sequence: TGCAGCGTTGAAGGGTCTAGCGGGTTGGATGAGCAGTTCTTC.

The genes are TRBV13 and TRBJ2-3; maybe TRBD2 (5 bases). V lost 4 bases and J 5 bases, leaving 13 bases between the germline ends. CDR3 length equals 14 residues. The V gene's germline CDR1 is PRHDT and CDR2 FYEKMQ (reference sequence). DNA of the CDR3: TGTGCCAGCAGCTCCTACCGTGGAGGAGATACGCAGTATTTT. Amino acids: CASSSYRGGDTQYF.

The chain is built from TRBV11-2 and TRBJ1-6; D is possibly TRBD1 (5 bases). The V end was cut by 5 bases, the J end by 9 bases, with 20 bases between. CDR3 length: 16 residues. Germline assignment: CDR1 SGHAT and CDR2 FQNNGV. CDR3 coding DNA: TGTGCCAGCAGCCCCACCGGGACTAGGTTGGGTTCACCCCTCCACTTT. Encoded protein: CASSPTGTRLGSPLHF.

In its sample, this clone was seen once. The chain couples TRBV19 to TRBJ2-1, with TRBD2 matching 8 bases. The trim removed 5 bases at V and 3 bases at J, leaving 3 bases unmatched. The CDR3 runs 14 residues. Germline loops: CDR1 LNHDA, CDR2 SQIVND (reference sequence). CDR3 region: CASSRGRNYNEQFF. The CDR3 coding sequence is TGTGCCAGTAGTCGCGGGAGGAACTACAATGAGCAGTTCTTC.

The chain joins TRBV4-1 to TRBJ2-4, with 7 nucleotides matching TRBD1. The V gene's germline CDR1 is MGHRA and CDR2 YSYEKL. Losses at the gene ends were 5 bases for V and 3 bases for J; bases not matched to a gene: 4. This CDR3 has 14 amino acids. CDR3 in amino acids: CASSATGVKNIQYF. For the CDR3, the DNA is TGCGCCAGCAGCGCAACAGGGGTCAAAAACATTCAGTACTTC.

The chain links TRBV6-6 to TRBJ2-3, with 10 bases aligning to TRBD2. The germline V gene has CDR1 MNHNY and CDR2 SVGAGI (reference sequence). This CDR3 has 16 amino acids. V lost 7 bases, J lost 4 bases, and 11 bases stayed unmatched. The CDR3 is CASNGRVAGGSDTQYF. CDR3 DNA: TGTGCCAGCAATGGACGTGTAGCGGGAGGTTCAGATACGCAGTATTTT.